The 23 T cell receptor beta chains below were found in one sample sequenced in a study of T-cell reconstitution after alpha-beta-depleted transplantation in children. For TCRbeta, the library was prepared with unique molecular identifiers. One entry per CDR3 protein results from TCRdb running MiXCR on the PCR reads. The sample has about 540,000 distinct CDR3 sequences, 15% to 20% seen once. Sequenced material: PBMCs from the stem cell graft donor, taken from the stem cell graft. These receptors came from a human donor who donated a stem cell graft to a child with acute lymphoblastic leukemia.

This clonotype was seen more than once but under ten times. CDR3 nucleotides: TGCAGCGTCAAAACCCCCGACAGACCCACTGAAGCTTTCTTT. This codes for CSVKTPDRPTEAFF. The chain combines TRBV29-1 with TRBJ1-1; a weak D match, TRBD1 (5 bases). Germline V CDR1 and CDR2: SQVTM, ANQGSEA. The CDR3 length is 14 residues. The ends were cut back, 6 bases at V and 4 bases at J, with 18 bases in the middle.

The chain carries TRBV4-2 and TRBJ2-7; 7 bases agree with TRBD1. The CDR3 covers 16 residues. Germline CDR1 and CDR2: LGHNA and YNFKEQ. The junction had 7 bases not matched to a gene; V was cut back by 0 bases and J by 2 bases. The CDR3 DNA reads as TGTGCCAGCAGCCAAGATTGGCCCGGGACAGCCTACGAGCAGTACTTC. Translated, it gives CASSQDWPGTAYEQYF.

The V gene is TRBV20-1, the J gene TRBJ1-1, with D unresolved. The CDR3 contains 13 residues. The ends were cut back, 6 bases at V and 5 bases at J, with 16 bases in the middle. In germline, CDR1 is DFQATT, CDR2 SNEGSKA (reference sequence). The CDR3 spells CSATPVGWTEAFF. The CDR3 DNA reads as TGCAGTGCCACCCCCGTAGGGTGGACTGAAGCTTTCTTT.

This clonotype was found once. The rearrangement joins TRBV12-3 or TRBV12-4 to TRBJ1-2; D is ambiguous. Trimming removed 6 bases at V and 3 bases at J, with 17 bases between. This CDR3 is 15 amino acids long. The CDR3 coding sequence is TGTGCCAGCAGCCTTTGGCCGTCGTCGGACTATGGCTACACCTTC. Amino acid sequence: CASSLWPSSDYGYTF.

The rearrangement uses TRBV20-1 and TRBJ2-7, with D tentatively TRBD2 (6 bases). With 6 bases removed from V and 4 bases from J, the gap between germline ends came to 16 bases. The germline CDR1 and CDR2 sequences are DFQATT and SNEGSKA (reference sequence). This CDR3 has 13 residues. The CDR3 spells CSAQRTNFYEQYF. Here the CDR3 DNA reads TGCAGTGCCCAGAGGACTAACTTTTACGAGCAGTACTTC.

This chain connects TRBV7-6 to TRBJ2-3; D is uncertain. Per the germline V gene, CDR1 is SGHVS and CDR2 is FNYEAQ. Trimming took off 4 bases at V and 1 base at J, with 12 bases between the two ends. The CDR3 contains 15 residues. The CDR3 loop is CASSSLDERTDTQYF. The CDR3 region has the DNA TGTGCCAGCAGCTCCCTCGACGAACGCACAGATACGCAGTATTTT.

In its sample, this clonotype was seen a few times. The chain is built from TRBV18 and TRBJ2-1; TRBD2 agrees at 11 bases. There are 16 residues in the CDR3. Germline V lookup: CDR1 KGHSH, CDR2 LQKENI. J was trimmed by 2 bases and V by 2 bases; bases with no gene match: 2. The CDR3 DNA is TGTGCCAGCTCACCAGTAGCGGGAGGGCCCTACAATGAGCAGTTCTTC. Its protein product is CASSPVAGGPYNEQFF.

There are a few counts of this clonotype. The V and J genes are TRBV7-3 and TRBJ2-7; TRBD2 is a possible D gene (6 bases). This CDR3 contains 15 residues. Germline V gene lookup returns CDR1 SGHTA and CDR2 FQGTGA. V was cut by 2 bases and J by 5 bases, with 16 bases left in between. The CDR3 protein is CASSLRGRWIDEQYF. The CDR3 DNA reads TGTGCCAGCAGCTTACGGGGGAGATGGATCGACGAGCAGTACTTC.

On this clonotype itself: One junction end does not reproduce the germline sequence, and a read error may be involved. This chain links TRBV20-1 with TRBJ1-5; D is uncertain. The CDR3 has 12 residues. The germline V gene has CDR1 DFQATT and CDR2 SNEGSKA (reference sequence). CDR3 sequence reads: CSARESTQPQHF. The CDR3 DNA sequence: TGCAGTGCTAGAGAGAGCACTCAGCCCCAGCATTTT.

This clonotype was detected only a few times. J is TRBJ2-1 and V is TRBV5-1, with 7 positions matching TRBD2. V was pared by 0 bases and J by 0 bases, with 6 bases of the junction left unmatched. Per the germline V gene, CDR1 is SGHRS and CDR2 is YFSETQ. This CDR3 is built from 17 residues. Here the CDR3 reads CASSLDLGGASYNEQFF. The CDR3 coding sequence is TGCGCCAGCAGCTTGGATTTGGGAGGGGCCTCCTACAATGAGCAGTTCTTC.

The genes are TRBV20-1 and TRBJ1-1; D unclear. Germline-derived CDR1 and CDR2 are DFQATT and SNEGSKA (reference sequence). The CDR3 spans 13 residues. V lost 2 bases and J lost 4, with 11 bases in between. The chain's CDR3 is CSARIHEPTEAFF. CDR3 nucleotides: TGCAGTGCTAGAATCCACGAACCCACTGAAGCTTTCTTT.

This clonotype was seen a few times. The chain recombines TRBV7-9 with TRBJ2-7; D is undetermined. The length of the CDR3 is 16 residues. V was cut by 5 bases and J by 3 bases, with 20 bases left in between. Germline V gene lookup returns CDR1 SEHNR and CDR2 FQNEAQ (reference sequence). The CDR3 reads CASSRTDQLYDYEQYF. DNA of the CDR3: TGTGCCAGCAGCCGCACGGATCAACTTTACGACTACGAGCAGTACTTC.

This clonotype showed up just a few times. V gene TRBV15 combines with J gene TRBJ2-7; TRBD1 or TRBD2 may be the D gene (5 bases each). The V end lost 0 bases, the J end lost 3 bases, and 15 bases lay between the germline ends. Per germline, CDR1 LNHNV and CDR2 YYDKDF (reference sequence). The CDR3 spans 16 residues. Here the CDR3 DNA reads TGTGCCACCAGCAGAGATGATGGGGGAGACGGCTACGAGCAGTACTTC. It translates to CATSRDDGGDGYEQYF.

This clonotype has more than one count but fewer than ten. The rearrangement joins TRBV9 to TRBJ2-2; D is unresolved. Trimming stripped 0 bases from V and 7 bases from J, with 10 bases between. The CDR3 is 14 amino acids. Per the germline V gene, CDR1 is SGDLS and CDR2 is YYNGEE. The CDR3 DNA follows: TGTGCCAGCAGCGTAGCCGGGTCTGACGGGGAGCTGTTTTTT. This sequence encodes CASSVAGSDGELFF.

The V and J genes are TRBV20-1 and TRBJ1-5, with unresolved D. CDR3 length equals 15 residues. Trimming removed 5 bases from V and 2 bases from J, with 16 bases in between. CDR1 is DFQATT and CDR2 is SNEGSKA in the germline V gene (reference sequence). The CDR3: CSARGRGTGNQPQHF. CDR3 nucleotides: TGCAGTGCTCGAGGGCGGGGTACGGGCAATCAGCCCCAGCATTTT.

The V call is TRBV3-1, the J call TRBJ2-3, with TRBD2 matching over 10 bases. Germline V gives CDR1 LGHDT, CDR2 YNNKEL (reference sequence). V shed 0 bases, J shed 5 bases, and the junction held 8 bases outside the gene matches. CDR3 length: 17 amino acids. Here the CDR3 reads CASSQDFPASGGDTQYF. The CDR3 region has the DNA TGTGCCAGCAGCCAAGATTTCCCCGCTAGCGGGGGAGATACGCAGTATTTT.

This sequence joins TRBV6-2 or TRBV6-3 and TRBJ1-2; TRBD1 matches at 8 bases. V trimming: 6 bases; J trimming: 6 bases; junction bases outside the gene matches: 9. CDR3 size: 14 residues. Germline V gene lookup returns CDR1 MNHEY and CDR2 SVGEGT. CDR3 sequence reads: CASSMLQGADGYTF. CDR3 DNA: TGTGCCAGCAGCATGCTTCAGGGGGCTGATGGCTACACCTTC.

The V gene is TRBV7-8, the J gene TRBJ1-2, with D possibly TRBD1 on 6 matching bases. V was cut by 5 bases and J by 5 bases, with 18 bases left in between. Germline CDR1 SGHVS, CDR2 FQNEAQ. The CDR3 contains 15 residues. This chain's CDR3 is CASSRRGESGYGYTF. The CDR3 DNA reads TGTGCCAGCAGCCGGAGGGGGGAATCGGGGTATGGCTACACCTTC. The entire variable domain, with the rest obtained from reference TRBV7-8 and TRBJ1-2, is as follows: GAGVSQSPRYKVAKRGQDVALRCDPISGHVSLFWYQQALGQGPEFLTYFQNEAQLDKSGLPSDRFFAERPEGSVSTLKIQRTQQEDSAVYLCASSRRGESGYGYTFGSGTRLTVV.

This sequence joins TRBV20-1 and TRBJ1-2, with D perhaps matching TRBD1 (6 bases). V gave up 5 bases and J gave up 3 bases, with 10 bases separating them. The germline V gene encodes CDR1 DFQATT and CDR2 SNEGSKA (reference sequence). This CDR3 is built from 12 residues. As DNA, the CDR3 is TGCAGTGCTGACACAGGGCACTATGGCTACACCTTC. Translation: CSADTGHYGYTF.

The CDR3 region has the DNA TGTGCCAGCGGCACAGGGGCTTGGAATGAGCAGTTCTTC. The encoded protein is CASGTGAWNEQFF. The rearrangement joins TRBV7-9 to TRBJ2-1; 7 positions match TRBD1. Germline V gene lookup returns CDR1 SEHNR and CDR2 FQNEAQ (reference sequence). V lost 8 bases to trimming and J lost 7 bases; unmatched junction nucleotides: 8. The CDR3 extends over 13 amino acids.

In its sample, this clonotype was seen a few times. The V gene is TRBV5-1, the J gene TRBJ1-1; a weak D match, TRBD1 (6 bases). Per germline, CDR1 SGHRS and CDR2 YFSETQ. CDR3 size: 14 residues. With 3 bases removed from V and 7 bases from J, the gap between germline ends came to 16 bases. The CDR3 DNA follows: TGCGCCAGCAGCTACCTATCAGGGGTTGATGAAGCTTTCTTT. Translating gives CASSYLSGVDEAFF.

The chain joins TRBV11-3 to TRBJ2-1, with D possibly being TRBD1 (5 bases). The CDR3 loop spans 15 amino acids. The V and J ends lost 6 bases and 6 bases respectively, with 18 bases between them. Looked up from germline, CDR1 is SGHNT and CDR2 is YENEEA. CDR3 sequence (DNA): TGTGCCAGCAGTATTGGGGCCCCTCCGCGCAATGAGCAGTTCTTC. Translating gives CASSIGAPPRNEQFF.

The CDR3 sequence: CASSQDLRVETQYF. CDR3 DNA: TGCGCCAGCAGCCAAGATTTGAGGGTAGAGACCCAGTACTTC. The genes are TRBV4-1 and TRBJ2-5; D is perhaps TRBD2 (5 bases). The CDR3 runs to 14 residues. Trimming removed 0 bases from V and 4 bases from J, with 9 bases in between. Germline CDR1 reads MGHRA; CDR2 reads YSYEKL.